One sample yielded the 5 T cell receptor beta chains listed below, sequenced in a study of radiotherapy plus CTLA-4 blockade in lung cancer. Sequencing was performed with immunoSEQ multiplex PCR; in TCRdb, only in-frame clones are kept and a portion is missing. This table holds around 82,000 clones, about 88% found once. This specimen was peripheral blood, taken from a patient treated with radiotherapy plus ipilimumab. All receptors come from a human donor with non-small cell lung cancer that progressed on radiotherapy plus ipilimumab.

This clone was detected only a few times. The rearrangement links TRBV18 to TRBJ1-3; the match to TRBD1 covers 10 bases. V shed 2 bases and J 1 base; nucleotides not matched to a gene: 2. Looked up from germline, CDR1 is KGHSH and CDR2 is LQKENI. The CDR3 runs to 16 residues. The CDR3 spells CASSPGTGESGNTIYF. The CDR3 nucleotides read TGTGCCAGCTCACCAGGGACAGGGGAGTCTGGAAACACCATATATTTT.

The sample holds a few counts of this clone. The J gene is TRBJ2-1, the V gene TRBV7-3, with a possible D match to TRBD2 (6 bases). CDR1 and CDR2 (germline): SGHTA, FQGTGA. V was shortened by 5 bases and J by 12 bases, with 17 bases between the two germline ends. The CDR3 covers 13 residues. The CDR3 nucleotides are TGTGCCAGCAGCCTACTAGCTGGGGGAGGGCAGTTCTTC. It translates to CASSLLAGGGQFF.

The CDR3 loop reads CASSQDSARSLNTEAFF. In DNA form, the CDR3 reads TGCGCCAGCAGCCAAGATAGTGCCCGGAGCCTGAACACTGAAGCTTTCTTT. The chain employs TRBV4-1 and TRBJ1-1; D uncertain. The ends were cut back, 0 bases at V and 0 bases at J, with 14 bases in the middle. Germline V gene lookup returns CDR1 MGHRA and CDR2 YSYEKL. This CDR3 contains 17 residues.

CDR3 protein: CAWSPDRGTEAFF. Written as DNA, the CDR3 is TGTGCCTGGAGTCCGGACAGGGGCACTGAAGCTTTCTTT. The rearrangement joins TRBV30 to TRBJ1-1; TRBD1 aligns across 9 bases. Germline CDR1 is GTSNPN and CDR2 is SVGIG (reference sequence). CDR3 length: 13 amino acids. V gave up 2 bases and J gave up 4 bases; unmatched junction bases: 2.

This chain connects TRBV11-1 to TRBJ2-5; either TRBD1 or TRBD2 may fit D (5 bases each). This CDR3 contains 12 residues. V gave up 2 bases and J gave up 6 bases, with 7 bases separating them. Germline V gene lookup returns CDR1 SGHAT and CDR2 FQDESV (reference sequence). The CDR3, as DNA: TGTGCCAGCAGCTTATGGGGGAAGACCCAGTACTTC. It is translated as CASSLWGKTQYF. The whole variable domain, filled in from reference TRBV11-1 and TRBJ2-5, reads EAEVAQSPRYKITEKSQAVAFWCDPISGHATLYWYRQILGQGPELLVQFQDESVVDDSQLPKDRFSAERLKGVDSTLKIQPAELGDSAMYLCASSLWGKTQYFGPGTRLLVL.